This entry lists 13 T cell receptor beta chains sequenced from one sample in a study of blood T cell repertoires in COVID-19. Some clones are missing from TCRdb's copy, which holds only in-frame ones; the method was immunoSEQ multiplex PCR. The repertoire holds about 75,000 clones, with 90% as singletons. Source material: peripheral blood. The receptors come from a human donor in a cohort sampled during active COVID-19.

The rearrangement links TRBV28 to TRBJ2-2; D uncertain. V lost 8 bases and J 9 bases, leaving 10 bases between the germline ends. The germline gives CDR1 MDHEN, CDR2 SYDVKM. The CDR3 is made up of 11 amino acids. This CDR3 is CASDGGRELFF. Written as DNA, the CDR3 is TGTGCCAGCGACGGCGGCAGGGAGCTGTTTTTT.

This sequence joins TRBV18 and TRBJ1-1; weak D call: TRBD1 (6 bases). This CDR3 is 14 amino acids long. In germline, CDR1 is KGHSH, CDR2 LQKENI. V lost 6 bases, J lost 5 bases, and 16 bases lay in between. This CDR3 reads CASSPGTLRTEAFF. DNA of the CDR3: TGTGCCAGCTCGCCCGGGACATTGAGGACTGAAGCTTTCTTT.

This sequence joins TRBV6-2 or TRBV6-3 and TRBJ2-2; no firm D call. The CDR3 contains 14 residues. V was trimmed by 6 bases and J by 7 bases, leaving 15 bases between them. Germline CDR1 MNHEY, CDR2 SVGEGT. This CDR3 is CASSLRSGIGELFF. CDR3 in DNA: TGTGCCAGCAGCCTCAGGTCTGGCATCGGGGAGCTGTTTTTT.

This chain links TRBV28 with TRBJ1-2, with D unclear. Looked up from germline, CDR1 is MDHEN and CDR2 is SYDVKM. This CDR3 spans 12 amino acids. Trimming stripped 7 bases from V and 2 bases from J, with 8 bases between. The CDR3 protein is CASTGTNYGYTF. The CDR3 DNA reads TGTGCCAGCACTGGCACGAACTATGGCTACACCTTC.

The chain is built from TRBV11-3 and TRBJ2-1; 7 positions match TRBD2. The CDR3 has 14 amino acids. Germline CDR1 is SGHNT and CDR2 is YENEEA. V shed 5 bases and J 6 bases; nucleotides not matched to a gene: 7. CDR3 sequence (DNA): TGTGCCAGCAGCCGACTAGCCTCCCCCAATGAGCAGTTCTTC. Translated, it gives CASSRLASPNEQFF. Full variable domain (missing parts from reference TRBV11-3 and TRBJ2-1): EAGVVQSPRYKIIEKKQPVAFWCNPISGHNTLYWYLQNLGQGPELLIRYENEEAVDDSQLPKDRFSAERLKGVDSTLKIQPAELGDSAVYLCASSRLASPNEQFFGPGTRLTVL.

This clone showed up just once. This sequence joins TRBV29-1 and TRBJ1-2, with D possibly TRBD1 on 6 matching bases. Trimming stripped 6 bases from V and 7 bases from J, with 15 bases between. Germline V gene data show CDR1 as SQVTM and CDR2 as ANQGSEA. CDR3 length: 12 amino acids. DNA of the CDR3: TGCAGCGTAGACCTCAGGGGATTTGGCTACACCTTC. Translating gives CSVDLRGFGYTF.

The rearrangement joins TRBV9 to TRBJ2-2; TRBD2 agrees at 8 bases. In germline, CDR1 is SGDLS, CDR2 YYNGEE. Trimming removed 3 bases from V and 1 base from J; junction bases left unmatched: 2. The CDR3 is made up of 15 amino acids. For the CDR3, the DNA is TGTGCCAGCAGCGCTAGCGGGTTGAACACCGGGGAGCTGTTTTTT. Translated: CASSASGLNTGELFF. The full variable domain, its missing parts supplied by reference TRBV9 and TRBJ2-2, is DSGVTQTPKHLITATGQRVTLRCSPRSGDLSVYWYQQSLDQGLQFLIQYYNGEERAKGNILERFSAQQFPDLHSELNLSSLELGDSALYFCASSASGLNTGELFFGEGSRLTVL.

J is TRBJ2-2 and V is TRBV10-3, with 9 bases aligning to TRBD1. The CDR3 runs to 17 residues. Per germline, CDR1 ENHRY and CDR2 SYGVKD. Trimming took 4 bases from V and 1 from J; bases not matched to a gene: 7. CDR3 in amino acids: CAISASPTGGNTGELFF. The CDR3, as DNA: TGTGCCATCAGTGCCTCCCCGACAGGGGGGAACACCGGGGAGCTGTTTTTT.

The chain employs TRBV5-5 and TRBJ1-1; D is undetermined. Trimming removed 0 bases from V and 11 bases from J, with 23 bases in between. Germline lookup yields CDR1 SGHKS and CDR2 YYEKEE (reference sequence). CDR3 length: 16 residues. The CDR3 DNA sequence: TGTGCCAGCAGCTTGGCCACGGCCGGACCGCGGGCACAGGCTTTCTTT. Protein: CASSLATAGPRAQAFF.

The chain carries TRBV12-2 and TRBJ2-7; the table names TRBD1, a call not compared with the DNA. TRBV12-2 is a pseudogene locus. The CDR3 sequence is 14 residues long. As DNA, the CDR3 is TGTGCAAGTCGCTTAAAGGACAGGGGATACGAGCAGTACTTC. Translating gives CASRLKDRGYEQYF.

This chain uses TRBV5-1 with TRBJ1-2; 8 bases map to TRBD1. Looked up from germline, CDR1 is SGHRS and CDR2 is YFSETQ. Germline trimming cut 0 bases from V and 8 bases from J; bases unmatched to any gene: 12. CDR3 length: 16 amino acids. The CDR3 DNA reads TGCGCCAGCAGCTTGGGTGGTGCAGGGGGCGCCGGAGGCTACACCTTC. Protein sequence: CASSLGGAGGAGGYTF.

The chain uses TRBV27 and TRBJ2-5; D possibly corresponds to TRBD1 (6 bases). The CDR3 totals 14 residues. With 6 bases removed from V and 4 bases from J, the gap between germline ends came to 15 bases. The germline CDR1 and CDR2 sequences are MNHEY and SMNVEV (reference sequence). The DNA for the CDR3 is TGTGCCAGCAGGGAATCCAGGGGCCCAGAGACCCAGTACTTC. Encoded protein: CASRESRGPETQYF.

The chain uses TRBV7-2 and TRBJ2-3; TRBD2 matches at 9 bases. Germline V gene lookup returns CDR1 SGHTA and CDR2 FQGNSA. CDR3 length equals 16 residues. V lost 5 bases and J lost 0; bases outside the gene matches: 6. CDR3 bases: TGTGCCAGCAGCATGCTTAGCGGGGGAAGCACAGATACGCAGTATTTT. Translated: CASSMLSGGSTDTQYF.